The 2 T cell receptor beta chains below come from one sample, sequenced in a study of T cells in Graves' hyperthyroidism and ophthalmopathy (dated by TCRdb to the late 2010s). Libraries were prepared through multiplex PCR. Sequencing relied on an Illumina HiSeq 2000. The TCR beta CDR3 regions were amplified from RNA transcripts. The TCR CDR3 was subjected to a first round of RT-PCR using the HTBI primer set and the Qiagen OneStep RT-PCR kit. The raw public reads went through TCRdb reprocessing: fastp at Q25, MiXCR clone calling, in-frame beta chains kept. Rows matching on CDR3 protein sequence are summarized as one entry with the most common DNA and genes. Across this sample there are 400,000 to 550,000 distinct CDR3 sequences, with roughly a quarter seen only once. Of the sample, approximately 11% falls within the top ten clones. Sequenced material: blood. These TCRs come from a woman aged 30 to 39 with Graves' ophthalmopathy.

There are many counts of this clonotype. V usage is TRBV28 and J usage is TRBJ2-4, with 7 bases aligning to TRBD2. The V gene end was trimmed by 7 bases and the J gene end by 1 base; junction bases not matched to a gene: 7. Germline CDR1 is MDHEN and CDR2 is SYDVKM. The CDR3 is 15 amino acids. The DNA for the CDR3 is TGTGCCAGCACCACTGATAGCGGGGCCAAAAACATTCAGTACTTC. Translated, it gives CASTTDSGAKNIQYF.

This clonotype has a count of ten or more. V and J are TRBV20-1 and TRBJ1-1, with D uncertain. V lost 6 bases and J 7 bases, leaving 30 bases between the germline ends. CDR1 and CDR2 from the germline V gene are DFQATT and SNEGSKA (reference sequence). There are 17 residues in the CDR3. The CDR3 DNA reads TGCAGTGCCCCACCCGGACTACGGTATTCAGGACGGGGTGAAGCTTTCTTT. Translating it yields CSAPPGLRYSGRGEAFF.